This T cell receptor beta chain appears in the sequencing data of a study of a mutant IDH1 vaccine in newly diagnosed glioma. Across the whole study: Most patients had radiochemotherapy with temozolomide before enrollment; others had one alone.

Generated by immunoSEQ multiplex PCR, the TCRdb table keeps only in-frame clones and is missing some. The profile shows approximately 41,000 clones, about four fifths of them singletons. Time point meaning: week 23, last vaccination. All doses held 300 ug of mutant IDH1 20-mer peptide, with topical imiquimod. The CDR3 contains 17 residues. Germline CDR1 and CDR2: MDHEN and SYDVKM. Trimming shortened V by 7 bases and J by 0 bases, and 16 bases separated the two germline ends. About this clone: Its antigen is unidentified.

The receptor's source is a middle-aged woman with glioma. Some clones in this sample may be carry-over from other donors' samples. This chain connects TRBV28 to TRBJ2-6; possibly TRBD1 for D (5 bases). The material sequenced was PBMCs, taken from a glioma patient whose treatment included an IDH1 peptide vaccine. CDR3 protein: CASTISGSYSGANVLTF. CDR3 in DNA: TGTGCCAGCACCATCTCAGGGTCTTACTCTGGGGCCAACGTCCTGACTTTC. The full variable domain, with the rest looked up from reference TRBV28 and TRBJ2-6, is DVKVTQSSRYLVKRTGEKVFLECVQDMDHENMFWYRQDPGLGLRLIYFSYDVKMKEKGDIPEGYSVSREKKERFSLILESASTNQTSMYLCASTISGSYSGANVLTFGAGSRLTVL.